This T cell receptor (beta chain) was documented in a study of blood T cells in healthy people across ages. CDR3 length: 15 residues. Losses at the gene ends were 5 bases for V and 2 bases for J; bases not matched to a gene: 9. Germline V gives CDR1 DFQATT, CDR2 SNEGSKA (reference sequence). A second PCR, run for roughly 7 to 11 cycles, used a sample-barcoded 5' primer plus a J-beta primer mix. MiXCR, applied by TCRdb to the 5' RACE reads, yields one record per CDR3 protein. In the table there are about a million distinct CDR3 sequences, about two fifths of which are singletons. This clonotype showed up just once.

The V and J genes are TRBV20-1 and TRBJ2-3, with 8 bases that match TRBD2. This clonotype was sampled from a man aged 18 to 29 in good health. The sample comprised blood. The CDR3 sequence is CSAGNLAGNTDTQYF. CDR3 nucleotide sequence: TGCAGTGCTGGGAATTTAGCGGGGAACACAGATACGCAGTATTTT.